This T cell receptor (beta chain) is drawn from a study of blood T cell repertoires in COVID-19. Study at large: Collection of acute and convalescent COVID-19 samples took place in the United States, Italy and Spain.

Per the study methods: Quantification of nucleated cells was approximated via reference gene primer amplification. Produced via immunoSEQ multiplex PCR; TCRdb's table is partial and in-frame only. D and trimming were read from the DNA, whereas the V and J calls and clone size are those reported in that table. The sample has fewer than 90,000 clones, over 70% seen once. Germline V gives CDR1 SQVTM, CDR2 ANQGSEA. The V and J ends lost 3 bases and 2 bases, in that order; junction bases with no gene match: 7. The CDR3 spans 16 residues. This chain links TRBV29-1 with TRBJ2-6, with 7 nucleotides matching TRBD1. Sequenced input: peripheral blood. The sequence was obtained from a man aged 50 or older with acute or convalescent COVID-19. The CDR3 bases are TGCAGCGTTGACTTCCAGGGGGTAACTGGGGCCAACGTCCTGACTTTC. Translation: CSVDFQGVTGANVLTF.